Listed below are T cell receptor beta chains from one sample, sequenced in a study of cytomegalovirus exposure and HLA in healthy donors. The table came from immunoSEQ multiplex PCR; TCRdb's copy has only in-frame clones and leaves some out. Among about 180,000 clones listed, over 70% were seen once. Source material: PBMCs. The receptor set was obtained from a man aged 18 to 30 in good health and CMV-seronegative. CDR3s include the opening cysteine and the closing phenylalanine or tryptophan. Each record gives: D gene, J gene, CDR3 length, V gene, clone size, CDR3 DNA, CDR3 protein. D genes are given only for firm matches. Only part of the rows carry a size: once, few, many, or a class if the clone is expanded.

>-|TRBJ2-1|17|TRBV18|-
TGTGCCAGCTCACTCTCGGCTAGAGGTAGAACCTACAATGAGCAGTTCTTC
CASSLSARGRTYNEQFF
>TRBD1|TRBJ1-2|14|TRBV7-9|once
TGTGCCAGCAGCCCCCGACAGGGTTCGCGTAGCTACACCTTC
CASSPRQGSRSYTF
>-|TRBJ1-2|13|TRBV5-1|-
TGCGCCAGCAGCTTGGCCCTGGCGGCGGGCTACACCTTC
CASSLALAAGYTF
>-|TRBJ2-2|16|TRBV7-6|-
TGTGCCAGCAGCTTAGCTAAAGACACGCGCACCGGGGAGCTGTTTTTT
CASSLAKDTRTGELFF
>-|TRBJ2-3|14|TRBV11-1|-
TGTGCCAGCAGCTCGGGGATTAGCACAGATACGCAGTATTTT
CASSSGISTDTQYF
>TRBD1|TRBJ1-1|14|TRBV7-9|-
TGTGCCAGCAGCGACGGACAGGCGAACACTGAAGCTTTCTTT
CASSDGQANTEAFF
>-|TRBJ2-6|16|TRBV14|-
TGTGCCAGCAGCCAGGCGCAGGGTTCTGGGGCCAACGTCCTGACTTTC
CASSQAQGSGANVLTF
>TRBD2|TRBJ2-2|16|TRBV7-9|-
TGTGCCAGCAGCCCCTTAGCGGGGGTAGGGACCGGGGAGCTGTTTTTT
CASSPLAGVGTGELFF
>-|TRBJ1-2|15|TRBV5-4|-
TGTGCCAGCAGCGCGGGGGGGGTTAGGGTTGAAGGCTACACCTTC
CASSAGGVRVEGYTF
>-|TRBJ1-1|13|TRBV6-5|-
TGTGCCAGCAAAGGGGGAAGTGGGACTGAAGCTTTCTTT
CASKGGSGTEAFF
>-|TRBJ1-5|15|TRBV19|-
TGTGCCACTCTCCCCACCATCTATAGCAATCAGCCCCAGCATTTT
CATLPTIYSNQPQHF
>-|TRBJ2-2|16|TRBV19|-
TGTGCCAGTAGTGACCAGGGGCAAAGCAACACCGGGGAGCTGTTTTTT
CASSDQGQSNTGELFF
>TRBD2|TRBJ2-3|16|TRBV5-4|-
TGTGCCAGCAGCTTGGAGCTCGGGAGGCAGAGAGATACGCAGTATTTT
CASSLELGRQRDTQYF
>-|TRBJ1-1|15|TRBV5-6|-
TGTGCCAGCAGCTTTGGTTGGGTAGAGGGCACTGAAGCTTTCTTT
CASSFGWVEGTEAFF
>-|TRBJ1-2|12|TRBV30|few
TGTGCCTCACCGACCGAGGGCTATGGCTACACCTTC
CASPTEGYGYTF
>-|TRBJ1-5|14|TRBV25-1|-
TGTGCCAGCAGTAATCCAGGCGAACATCAGCCCCAGCATTTT
CASSNPGEHQPQHF
>-|TRBJ1-2|15|TRBV7-8|-
TGTGCCAGCAGCTTAGGTGGGAGGGGTGGCTATGGCTACACCTTC
CASSLGGRGGYGYTF
>TRBD2|TRBJ2-3|14|TRBV6-1|-
TGTGCCAGCAGTCCGGGACTAGAGTATGGTACGCAGTATTTT
CASSPGLEYGTQYF
>TRBD1|TRBJ2-5|14|TRBV11-3|-
TGTGCCAGCAGCTTAGGACAGGGGAAAGAGACCCAGTACTTC
CASSLGQGKETQYF
>-|TRBJ2-7|17|TRBV27|-
TGTGCCAGCAGTCCAGGGGTTCTCGTGTACAATAACTACGAGCAGTACTTC
CASSPGVLVYNNYEQYF
>-|TRBJ2-5|13|TRBV9|-
TGTGCCAGCAGCGCCGGCGGGGAAGAGACCCAGTACTTC
CASSAGGEETQYF
>-|TRBJ1-1|14|TRBV7-9|few
TGTGCCAGCAGCTTAGTCCAGGGGAACACTGAAGCTTTCTTT
CASSLVQGNTEAFF
>-|TRBJ2-2|14|TRBV5-6|few
TGTGCCAGCAGCATGACTAGTAACACCGGGGAGCTGTTTTTT
CASSMTSNTGELFF
>-|TRBJ2-1|12|TRBV9|few
TGTGCCAGCAGCCCACAAACCAGTGAGCAGTTCTTC
CASSPQTSEQFF
>-|TRBJ1-1|14|TRBV4-1|-
TGCGCCAGCAGCCTCACGACCCTGGGCCGTGAAGCTTTCTTT
CASSLTTLGREAFF
>TRBD1|TRBJ2-6|16|TRBV9|-
TGTGCCAGCAGCGTTGCCCCAGGGGGCCCTGCCAACGTCCTGACTTTC
CASSVAPGGPANVLTF
>-|TRBJ1-5|15|TRBV6-5|-
TGTGCCAGCAGTTACAACGGGGATGGCAATCAGCCCCAGCATTTT
CASSYNGDGNQPQHF
>-|TRBJ2-1|13|TRBV10-1|-
TGCGCCAGCAGCTGGGGACCCAAAGCGGGGCAGTTCTTC
CASSWGPKAGQFF
>-|TRBJ2-7|13|TRBV27|-
TGTGCCAGCAGTTGGGGGCCGACCTACGAGCAGTACTTC
CASSWGPTYEQYF
>TRBD1|TRBJ1-1|15|TRBV7-9|few
TGTGCCAGCAGCCTAACAGGGGGCGTTGATACTGAAGCTTTCTTT
CASSLTGGVDTEAFF
>-|TRBJ1-1|14|TRBV2|-
TGTGCCAGCAGTGAAGTGGGAGGGGGCACTGAAGCTTTCTTT
CASSEVGGGTEAFF
>TRBD1|TRBJ2-5|16|TRBV7-9|-
TGTGCCAGCAGCTCAAGGACAGGCCCCCACCAAGAGACCCAGTACTTC
CASSSRTGPHQETQYF
>-|TRBJ2-7|15|TRBV10-3|-
TGTGCCATCAGTGCCCTTCCGGGGGACTCCTACGAGCAGTACTTC
CAISALPGDSYEQYF
>TRBD2|TRBJ2-5|14|TRBV11-3|-
TGTGCCAGCAGCCAGGGAGGGACTAGCGGGACCCAGTACTTC
CASSQGGTSGTQYF
>TRBD1|TRBJ2-4|19|TRBV7-8|-
TGTGCCAGCAGCCAGTCCCGGGACAGGGACTCCCGGGCCAAAAACATTCAGTACTTC
CASSQSRDRDSRAKNIQYF
>TRBD2|TRBJ2-7|12|TRBV30|-
TGTGCCTGGAAGCGGGAGTCCTACGAGCAGTACTTC
CAWKRESYEQYF
>-|TRBJ2-3|15|TRBV11-3|-
TGTGCCAGCAGCTTAGAGGGAGGTTTCACAGATACGCAGTATTTT
CASSLEGGFTDTQYF
>TRBD1|TRBJ2-7|14|TRBV5-1|-
TGCGCCAGCAGCTCGACAGGGAGCTCCTACGAGCAGTACTTC
CASSSTGSSYEQYF
>TRBD1|TRBJ2-1|15|TRBV18|-
TGTGCCAGCTCACCAGAAGGGGGCGCGGACAATGAGCAGTTCTTC
CASSPEGGADNEQFF
>-|TRBJ2-5|15|TRBV25-1|few
TGTGCCAGCAACCCCGGCGGGGGCCGGGGAGAGACCCAGTACTTC
CASNPGGGRGETQYF
>-|TRBJ2-2|16|TRBV11-2|-
TGTGCCAGCAGCTTAGAAGGGGTTACGAACACCGGGGAGCTGTTTTTT
CASSLEGVTNTGELFF